Sequencing of this T cell receptor beta chain was carried out in a study of T cell responses to AZD1222 COVID-19 vaccine. Study-wide results and limits: Among the donors, most were white British and more were female, and clonal diversity was possibly underestimated. Seropositive at baseline were only a handful of AZD1222 recipients. Repertoires were sampled only after the peak T cell response. Rises in breadth and depth of Spike-specific TCRs came after two AZD1222 doses.

Produced via immunoSEQ multiplex PCR; TCRdb's table is partial and in-frame only. The table includes over 60,000 clones, around 87% detected once. Comments on this clone: Its target is not known.

This CDR3 has 15 residues. The germline CDR1 and CDR2 sequences are SGHNT and YYREEE (reference sequence). With 10 bases removed from V and 5 bases from J, the gap between germline ends came to 24 bases. The V gene is TRBV5-4, the J gene TRBJ2-5; D is possibly TRBD2 (6 bases). The sequence derives from an adult in good health. Material: peripheral blood, obtained on day 0 of AZD1222 vaccination. The CDR3 protein is CACGMDLGHGETQYF. The DNA of the CDR3 is TGTGCCTGCGGGATGGATTTAGGGCACGGGGAGACCCAGTACTTC. Supplemented by reference TRBV5-4 and TRBJ2-5, the full variable domain reads ETGVTQSPTHLIKTRGQQVTLRCSSQSGHNTVSWYQQALGQGPQFIFQYYREEENGRGNFPPRFSGLQFPNYSSELNVNALELDDSALYLCACGMDLGHGETQYFGPGTRLLVL.